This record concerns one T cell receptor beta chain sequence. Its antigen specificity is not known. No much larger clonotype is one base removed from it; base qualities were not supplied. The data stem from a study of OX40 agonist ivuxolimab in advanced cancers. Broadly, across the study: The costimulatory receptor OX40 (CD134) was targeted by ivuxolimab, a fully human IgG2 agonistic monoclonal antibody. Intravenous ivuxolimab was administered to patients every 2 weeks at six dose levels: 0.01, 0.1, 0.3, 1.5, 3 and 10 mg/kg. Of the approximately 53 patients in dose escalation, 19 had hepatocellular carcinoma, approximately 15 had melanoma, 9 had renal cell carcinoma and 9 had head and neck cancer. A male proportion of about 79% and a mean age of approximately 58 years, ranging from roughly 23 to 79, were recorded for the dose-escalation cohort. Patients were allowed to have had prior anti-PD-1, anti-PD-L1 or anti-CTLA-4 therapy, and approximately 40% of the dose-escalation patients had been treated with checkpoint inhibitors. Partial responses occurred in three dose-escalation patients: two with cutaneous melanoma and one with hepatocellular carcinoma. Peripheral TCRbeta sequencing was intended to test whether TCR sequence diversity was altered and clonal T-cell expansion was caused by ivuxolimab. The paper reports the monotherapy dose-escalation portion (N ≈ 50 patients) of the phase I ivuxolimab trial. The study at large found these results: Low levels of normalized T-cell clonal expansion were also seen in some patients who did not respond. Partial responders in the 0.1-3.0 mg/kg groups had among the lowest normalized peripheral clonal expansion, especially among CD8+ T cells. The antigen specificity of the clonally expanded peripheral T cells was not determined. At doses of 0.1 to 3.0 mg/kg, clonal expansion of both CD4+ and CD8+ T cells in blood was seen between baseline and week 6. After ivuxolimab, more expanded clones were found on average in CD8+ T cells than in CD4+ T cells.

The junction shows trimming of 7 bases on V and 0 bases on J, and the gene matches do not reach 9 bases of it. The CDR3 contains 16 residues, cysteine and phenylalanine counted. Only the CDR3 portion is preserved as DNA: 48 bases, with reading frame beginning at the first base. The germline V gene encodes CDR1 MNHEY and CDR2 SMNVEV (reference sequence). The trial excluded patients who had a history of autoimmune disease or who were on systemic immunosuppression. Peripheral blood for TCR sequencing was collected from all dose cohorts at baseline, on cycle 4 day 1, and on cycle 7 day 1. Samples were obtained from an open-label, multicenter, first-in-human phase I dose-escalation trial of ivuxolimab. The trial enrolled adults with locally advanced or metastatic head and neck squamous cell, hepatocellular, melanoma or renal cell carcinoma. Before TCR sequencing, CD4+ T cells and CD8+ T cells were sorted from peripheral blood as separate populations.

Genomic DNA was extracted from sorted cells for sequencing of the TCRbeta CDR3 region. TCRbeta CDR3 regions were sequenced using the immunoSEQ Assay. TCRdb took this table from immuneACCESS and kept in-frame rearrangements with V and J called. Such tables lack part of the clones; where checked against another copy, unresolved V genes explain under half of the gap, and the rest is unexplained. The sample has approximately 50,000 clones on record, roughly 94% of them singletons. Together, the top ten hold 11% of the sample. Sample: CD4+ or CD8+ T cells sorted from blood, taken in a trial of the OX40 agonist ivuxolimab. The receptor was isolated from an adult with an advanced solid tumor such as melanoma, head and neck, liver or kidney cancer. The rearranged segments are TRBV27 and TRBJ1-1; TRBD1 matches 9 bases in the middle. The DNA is TGTGCCAGCATACCGACAGGGGGAGGTGTGAACACTGAAGCTTTCTTT. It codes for CASIPTGGGVNTEAFF.